Following are 13 T cell receptor beta chains from one sample sequenced in a study of read filtering for tumor transcriptome and immune sequencing. Molecular barcoded adaptors covering alpha/delta and beta/gamma chains were used on 400 to 450 ng RNA. TCRdb reprocessed the reads via MiXCR and lists one record per CDR3 protein. Of tens of thousands of distinct CDR3 sequences in the sample, 20% to 25% were seen once. The sample comprised a population of CD138-negative cells sorted from bone marrow. These receptors all come from a donor at least 40 years old with multiple myeloma.

This chain uses TRBV20-1 with TRBJ2-3; 9 bases agree with TRBD2. Germline V gives CDR1 DFQATT, CDR2 SNEGSKA (reference sequence). Trimming cost V 1 base and J 0 bases; bases outside gene matches: 8. The CDR3 length is 17 residues. The CDR3 region is CSARGGTSRTSTDTQYF. CDR3 nucleotides: TGCAGTGCTAGAGGGGGGACTAGCAGGACTAGCACAGATACGCAGTATTTT.

This clonotype was counted between two and nine times. The junction does not match germline at one end; this may be a read error. The chain joins TRBV13 to TRBJ2-1; D may be TRBD2 (6 bases). The CDR3 is 15 residues long. Germline V gene sequence: CDR1 PRHDT, CDR2 FYEKMQ (reference sequence). Written as DNA, the CDR3 is TGTGCCAGCAGCTTCCGCATCCAGGACTACAATGAGCAGCTCTTC. As protein: CASSFRIQDYNEQLF.

This clonotype was seen ten or more times. The V gene is TRBV9, the J gene TRBJ1-2, with D uncertain. Per germline, CDR1 SGDLS and CDR2 YYNGEE. There are 12 residues in the CDR3. V gave up 4 bases and J gave up 1 base, with 5 bases separating them. This CDR3 is CASSSSNYGYTF. CDR3 DNA: TGTGCCAGCAGCTCCAGTAACTATGGCTACACCTTC.

This chain uses TRBV27 with TRBJ1-5; D gene uncertain. V dropped 3 bases and J dropped 0 bases, with 3 bases sitting between them. Germline-derived CDR1 and CDR2 are MNHEY and SMNVEV (reference sequence). The CDR3 has 13 amino acids. The CDR3 sequence is CASSFYSNQPQHF. Written as DNA, the CDR3 is TGTGCCAGCAGTTTCTATAGCAATCAGCCCCAGCATTTT.

V usage is TRBV20-1 and J usage is TRBJ1-2; unclear D gene. This CDR3 spans 13 amino acids. V shed 6 bases and J shed 5 bases, with 16 bases lying between them. CDR1 is DFQATT and CDR2 is SNEGSKA in the germline V gene (reference sequence). The CDR3 reads CSAEDLSVYGYTF. The DNA for the CDR3 is TGCAGTGCCGAGGATCTCAGCGTTTATGGCTACACCTTC.

This clonotype occurred many times. V gene TRBV2 combines with J gene TRBJ2-1; the match to TRBD2 covers 14 bases. Germline trimming cut 5 bases from V and 4 bases from J; bases unmatched to any gene: 13. Germline V CDR1 and CDR2: SNHLY, FYNNEI. The CDR3 extends over 19 amino acids. CDR3 loop: CASSPFPGTSGREYNEQFF. In nucleotides, the CDR3 is TGTGCCAGCAGTCCTTTCCCAGGGACTAGCGGGAGAGAATACAATGAGCAGTTCTTC. Full variable domain (remainder filled in from reference TRBV2 and TRBJ2-1): EPEVTQTPSHQVTQMGQEVILRCVPISNHLYFYWYRQILGQKVEFLVSFYNNEISEKSEIFDDQFSVERPDGSNFTLKIRSTKLEDSAMYFCASSPFPGTSGREYNEQFFGPGTRLTVL.

There are many counts of this clonotype. This chain links TRBV3-1 with TRBJ1-4; D gene unclear. The CDR3 runs to 13 residues. V was pared by 2 bases and J by 4 bases, with 5 bases between. The V gene's germline CDR1 is LGHDT and CDR2 YNNKEL (reference sequence). The CDR3 loop is CASSQRSNEKLFF. As DNA, the CDR3 is TGTGCCAGCAGCCAAAGGAGTAATGAAAAACTGTTTTTT.

This clonotype was counted ten times or more. V is TRBV28 and J is TRBJ1-1; maybe TRBD1 (5 bases). CDR1 is MDHEN, CDR2 SYDVKM, per germline. This CDR3 comprises 13 residues. V was shortened by 4 bases and J by 10 bases, with 16 bases between the two germline ends. CDR3 residues: CASSSRFGAGAFF. Written as DNA, the CDR3 is TGTGCCAGCAGTTCCCGGTTCGGGGCTGGAGCTTTCTTT.

In its sample, this clonotype is medium-sized. The rearrangement joins TRBV9 to TRBJ2-1; 15 positions agree with TRBD2. Germline loops: CDR1 SGDLS, CDR2 YYNGEE. After removal of 0 bases from V and 8 bases from J, the junction contained 3 bases not matched to a gene. This CDR3 contains 16 residues. For the CDR3, the DNA is TGTGCCAGCAGCGTAGAGGGACTAGCGGGAGGTTATGAGCAGTTCTTC. Translation: CASSVEGLAGGYEQFF.

Remarks on this clonotype: The junction shows a germline mismatch at one end, possibly a read error. The chain couples TRBV12-3 or TRBV12-4 to TRBJ1-4; D may be TRBD1 (5 bases). This CDR3 is built from 12 residues. The CDR3 bases are TGTGCCAGCAGTTTAATGGGGGAAAAACCGTTTTTT. This encodes CASSLMGEKPFF.

Ten or more counts support this clonotype. The chain carries TRBV9 and TRBJ2-2; D is unresolved. Deletions cut 0 bases from V and 1 base from J, with 1 base between. Germline CDR1 SGDLS, CDR2 YYNGEE. The length of the CDR3 is 13 residues. CDR3 nucleotides: TGTGCCAGCAGCGTAGGGAACACCGGGGAGCTGTTTTTT. As protein: CASSVGNTGELFF. The variable domain in full, completed from reference TRBV9 and TRBJ2-2, reads DSGVTQTPKHLITATGQRVTLRCSPRSGDLSVYWYQQSLDQGLQFLIQYYNGEERAKGNILERFSAQQFPDLHSELNLSSLELGDSALYFCASSVGNTGELFFGEGSRLTVL.

On this clonotype itself: One end of the junction fails to match germline, which may point to a read error. The chain employs TRBV7-6 and TRBJ2-1, with a possible D match to TRBD1 (6 bases). Per the germline V gene, CDR1 is SGHVS and CDR2 is FNYEAQ. The CDR3 runs to 15 residues. CDR3 coding DNA: TGTGCCAGCAGCTTAGCGTCCCCCAGGGACAATGATCAGTTCTTC. It translates to CASSLASPRDNDQFF.

With regard to this clonotype: This may stem from a read error, because a much larger clone lies one nucleotide away. This chain uses TRBV19 with TRBJ2-1; D gene ambiguous. Germline assignment: CDR1 LNHDA and CDR2 SQIVND (reference sequence). V shed 4 bases and J shed 6 bases, with 13 bases lying between them. This CDR3 is built from 14 residues. As DNA, the CDR3 is TGTGCCAGTAGTACCTCGCATCGCTCCAATGAGCAGTTCTTC. It is translated as CASSTSHRSNEQFF.